The 24 T cell receptor beta chains given below trace back to one sample, sequenced in a study of beta chain features in type 1 diabetes. Study-wide results and caveats: Among all four CD4+ subsets, Type 1 diabetes patients had TCRB CDR3s that were moderately but significantly shorter.

These receptors have no known antigen. The authors reverse transcribed all of the isolated RNA, so sequencing captured expressed TCRB transcripts. The assay was immunoSEQ multiplex PCR, and TCRdb's table has in-frame clones only and misses some. Counted here are a few hundred thousand clones, 8% to 10% occurring once; the ten biggest clones make up approximately 0.55%. Source material: central memory CD4+ T cells from blood. The origin of the receptors is a man younger than 45 with type 1 diabetes.

Comment on this clone: Additional DNA sequences in this sample encode the identical CDR3. The chain carries TRBV7-2 and TRBJ2-1, with D possibly being TRBD2 (5 bases). The CDR3 loop spans 15 amino acids. The germline CDR1 and CDR2 sequences are SGHTA and FQGNSA. The germline V and J ends were trimmed by 5 bases and 1 base, with 12 bases remaining between them. The CDR3 reads CASSPDYTSYNEQFF. CDR3 sequence (DNA): TGTGCCAGCAGCCCAGACTACACGTCCTACAATGAGCAGTTCTTC. The full variable domain, in which reference TRBV7-2 and TRBJ2-1 provide the parts outside the CDR3, is GAGVSQSPSNKVTEKGKDVELRCDPISGHTALYWYRQSLGQGLEFLIYFQGNSAPDKSGLPSDRFSAERTGGSVSTLTIQRTQQEDSAVYLCASSPDYTSYNEQFFGPGTRLTVL.

This clone was seen a handful of times. V usage is TRBV30 and J usage is TRBJ2-1; 9 bases are a match to TRBD1. From germline, CDR1 is GTSNPN and CDR2 SVGIG (reference sequence). The CDR3 extends over 14 amino acids. With V trimmed by 4 bases and J by 9 bases, 10 bases remained unmatched. This CDR3 reads CAWNRGTGSVEQFF. DNA for the CDR3: TGTGCCTGGAATCGAGGGACAGGGTCAGTTGAGCAGTTCTTC.

This clone has only a few counts. The chain carries TRBV6-1 and TRBJ1-5; D unresolved. Germline-derived CDR1 and CDR2 are MNHNS and SASEGT. CDR3 size: 13 residues. V shed 7 bases and J shed 3 bases, with 10 bases lying between them. Written as DNA, the CDR3 is TGTGCCAGCACGAGGGAGCCCAATCAGCCCCAGCATTTT. It encodes CASTREPNQPQHF.

The V call is TRBV19, the J call TRBJ2-7; 7 nucleotides align to TRBD1. Trimming at V came to 6 bases and at J to 3 bases, leaving 5 bases not matched to a gene. In germline, CDR1 is LNHDA, CDR2 SQIVND (reference sequence). The CDR3 totals 13 residues. As DNA, the CDR3 is TGTGCCAGTAGCCACGACAGGGACTACGAGCAGTACTTC. This translates into CASSHDRDYEQYF.

This clone has just a few counts. The chain recombines TRBV19 with TRBJ2-3; TRBD2 is a possible D gene (5 bases). Deletions cut 5 bases from V and 8 bases from J, with 14 bases between. This CDR3 is built from 13 residues. The germline gives CDR1 LNHDA, CDR2 SQIVND (reference sequence). CDR3 nucleotides: TGTGCCAGTAGTTACGTCGGGATCGGTACGCAGTATTTT. Translated, it gives CASSYVGIGTQYF.

There are many counts of this clone. A read error is possible here, since a much larger clone lies one base away. At the DNA level, this CDR3 is encoded by other sequences in the same sample as well. J is TRBJ1-1 and V is TRBV14; D possibly corresponds to TRBD1 (6 bases). The CDR3 loop spans 13 amino acids. V was trimmed by 4 bases and J by 2 bases, leaving 8 bases between them. Per germline, CDR1 SGHDN and CDR2 FVKESK. The CDR3 loop is CASSLQGNTEAFF. CDR3 sequence (DNA): TGTGCCAGCAGCCTACAGGGAAACACTGAAGCTTTCTTT.

This clone has just a few counts. This may be a read error, as it is one base from a much larger clone. This chain joins TRBV10-3 and TRBJ1-5, with TRBD1 matching over 10 bases. The CDR3 contains 14 residues. Germline CDR1 reads ENHRY; CDR2 reads SYGVKD. V dropped 6 bases and J dropped 2; count of bases not matched to a gene: 1. The CDR3 sequence: CAISGTGGNQPQHF. The CDR3 bases are TGTGCCATCAGCGGGACAGGGGGCAATCAGCCCCAGCATTTT.

This rearrangement joins TRBV19 to TRBJ2-5; D ambiguous. CDR1 and CDR2 from the germline V gene are LNHDA and SQIVND (reference sequence). Trimming pared 3 bases from V and 2 bases from J, leaving 7 bases between. The CDR3 spans 13 residues. The CDR3: CASSIPPQETQYF. For the CDR3, the DNA is TGTGCCAGTAGTATCCCTCCACAAGAGACCCAGTACTTC.

This clone was counted only a few times. The CDR3 here is CASSLAGLSYNEQFF. DNA for the CDR3: TGTGCCAGCAGCTTGGCCGGACTTTCCTACAATGAGCAGTTCTTC. The chain combines TRBV5-6 with TRBJ2-1; maybe TRBD2 (5 bases). V lost 0 bases, J lost 1 base, and 8 bases lay in between. CDR1 and CDR2 (germline): SGHDT, YYEEEE. CDR3 length: 15 residues.

V usage is TRBV2 and J usage is TRBJ1-5; 7 bases line up with TRBD1. The CDR3 runs 14 residues. Germline loops: CDR1 SNHLY, CDR2 FYNNEI. Trimming at V came to 4 bases and at J to 6 bases, leaving 6 bases not matched to a gene. CDR3 sequence (DNA): TGTGCCAGCAGTGGGACAGGAGGGCGTCAGCCCCAGCATTTT. Encoded protein: CASSGTGGRQPQHF.

This clone was detected many times. The rearrangement uses TRBV5-6 and TRBJ1-2, with TRBD1 matching 7 bases. The CDR3 contains 13 residues. The trim removed 4 bases at V and 3 bases at J, leaving 3 bases unmatched. CDR1 is SGHDT, CDR2 YYEEEE, per germline. DNA of the CDR3: TGTGCCAGCAGCCGAACAGGGGACTATGGCTACACCTTC. Encoded protein: CASSRTGDYGYTF.

This clone was seen more than once but under ten times. V and J are TRBV7-3 and TRBJ2-5; 7 bases line up with TRBD2. V shed 2 bases and J 2 bases; nucleotides not matched to a gene: 5. CDR3 size: 15 residues. Germline CDR1 and CDR2: SGHTA and FQGTGA. The CDR3 is CASSLGSGLQETQYF. The CDR3 bases are TGTGCCAGCAGCTTAGGTTCGGGACTACAAGAGACCCAGTACTTC. The entire variable domain, with the rest obtained from reference TRBV7-3 and TRBJ2-5, is as follows: GAGVSQTPSNKVTEKGKYVELRCDPISGHTALYWYRQSLGQGPEFLIYFQGTGAADDSGLPNDRFFAVRPEGSVSTLKIQRTERGDSAVYLCASSLGSGLQETQYFGPGTRLLVL.

The sample holds a few counts of this clone. This chain uses TRBV28 with TRBJ2-7, with D possibly being TRBD2 (5 bases). Germline V gives CDR1 MDHEN, CDR2 SYDVKM. This CDR3 has 15 residues. Trimming stripped 8 bases from V and 0 bases from J, with 17 bases between. CDR3 bases: TGTGCCAGCGGCCGGGCGTTAGGGAGCTCCTACGAGCAGTACTTC. Protein sequence: CASGRALGSSYEQYF. Variable domain in full (rest from reference TRBV28 and TRBJ2-7): DVKVTQSSRYLVKRTGEKVFLECVQDMDHENMFWYRQDPGLGLRLIYFSYDVKMKEKGDIPEGYSVSREKKERFSLILESASTNQTSMYLCASGRALGSSYEQYFGPGTRLTVT.

V and J are TRBV6-6 and TRBJ1-4; D gene unclear. Trimming stripped 2 bases from V and 0 bases from J, with 4 bases between. The CDR3 runs 14 residues. Germline CDR1 reads MNHNY; CDR2 reads SVGAGI (reference sequence). The CDR3 is CASSYRPTNEKLFF. The CDR3 DNA reads TGTGCCAGCAGTTACCGGCCAACTAATGAAAAACTGTTTTTT.

This clone was observed a handful of times. The rearrangement uses TRBV2 and TRBJ2-3; the D gene is possibly TRBD1 (6 bases). Trimming left V 1 base short and J 8 bases short, with 13 bases between. CDR3 length: 14 residues. The germline V gene encodes CDR1 SNHLY and CDR2 FYNNEI. The CDR3 DNA follows: TGTGCCAGCAGTGAAGGGGGGCCTTTAGGTACGCAGTATTTT. Residues: CASSEGGPLGTQYF.

The V and J genes are TRBV6-5 and TRBJ1-2; D is possibly TRBD1 (5 bases). CDR1 and CDR2 from the germline V gene are MNHEY and SVGAGI. V gave up 7 bases and J gave up 4 bases, with 16 bases separating them. The CDR3 loop spans 14 amino acids. For the CDR3, the DNA is TGTGCCAGCACGCAGGGCCCGGAATTCTATGGCTACACCTTC. It translates to CASTQGPEFYGYTF.

This clone was recorded a few times. V usage is TRBV5-1 and J usage is TRBJ1-1, with D possibly matching TRBD1 (5 bases). V lost 4 bases to trimming and J lost 5 bases, with 15 bases between them. The germline V gene encodes CDR1 SGHRS and CDR2 YFSETQ. The CDR3 runs 14 residues. CDR3 bases: TGCGCCAGCAGCAAAGGGACGGGCGGGACTGAAGCTTTCTTT. As protein: CASSKGTGGTEAFF.

For this clone: The same CDR3 can be traced to other DNA sequences in this sample. The genes are TRBV28 and TRBJ1-1; TRBD1 matches at 9 bases. This CDR3 spans 16 amino acids. CDR1 is MDHEN, CDR2 SYDVKM, per germline. V shed 6 bases, J shed 0 bases, and the junction held 8 bases outside the gene matches. CDR3 in amino acids: CASSLTGGDVNTEAFF. CDR3 nucleotide sequence: TGTGCCAGCAGCCTAACAGGGGGCGACGTGAACACTGAAGCTTTCTTT.

The gene calls are TRBV5-4 and TRBJ2-3; 8 bases fit TRBD2. The CDR3 covers 15 residues. The V segment lost 4 bases and the J segment 1 base; nucleotides outside the gene matches: 5. CDR1 SGHNT and CDR2 YYREEE come from the germline V gene (reference sequence). CDR3 sequence reads: CASSPAGGGTDTQYF. For the CDR3, the DNA is TGTGCCAGCAGCCCGGCCGGGGGGGGCACAGATACGCAGTATTTT.

V gene TRBV9 combines with J gene TRBJ2-2; 7 bases are shared with TRBD2. V shed 7 bases, J shed 0 bases, and the junction held 6 bases outside the gene matches. The CDR3 runs to 15 residues. Germline V gene sequence: CDR1 SGDLS, CDR2 YYNGEE. DNA of the CDR3: TGTGCCAGCCGCTCGGGAGGAGCGAACACCGGGGAGCTGTTTTTT. Amino acids: CASRSGGANTGELFF.

This clone was found many times. The rearrangement uses TRBV5-5 and TRBJ2-1, with D perhaps matching TRBD2 (5 bases). The V gene lost 4 bases and the J gene lost 0 bases, with 14 bases spanning the gap. The CDR3 has 16 amino acids. Germline CDR1 SGHKS, CDR2 YYEKEE (reference sequence). The CDR3 nucleotides are TGTGCCAGCAGCCAGCACGTTAGCGTCTCCTACAATGAGCAGTTCTTC. This translates into CASSQHVSVSYNEQFF.

This clone was observed a handful of times. This rearrangement joins TRBV6-6 to TRBJ2-2, with D perhaps matching TRBD2 (5 bases). Germline V gives CDR1 MNHNY, CDR2 SVGAGI (reference sequence). With 6 bases removed from V and 0 bases from J, the gap between germline ends came to 14 bases. CDR3 size: 16 residues. CDR3 residues: CASSSGHNANTGELFF. The DNA of the CDR3 is TGTGCCAGCAGCAGCGGCCACAACGCGAACACCGGGGAGCTGTTTTTT.

V gene TRBV28 combines with J gene TRBJ2-1, with 7 bases aligning to TRBD1. The germline V gene has CDR1 MDHEN and CDR2 SYDVKM. The CDR3 runs to 16 residues. V gave up 5 bases and J gave up 9 bases; unmatched junction bases: 16. CDR3 amino acids: CASSPPPTGTVGEQFF. The CDR3 nucleotides are TGTGCCAGCAGTCCCCCACCGACAGGGACGGTTGGTGAGCAGTTCTTC.

This clone was counted only a few times. The chain joins TRBV2 to TRBJ1-1, with 7 nucleotides matching TRBD1. The CDR3 is 13 residues long. The germline V gene encodes CDR1 SNHLY and CDR2 FYNNEI. The V segment lost 8 bases and the J segment 1 base; nucleotides outside the gene matches: 4. This chain's CDR3 is CASVRGPNTEAFF. The CDR3 DNA sequence: TGTGCCAGCGTTAGGGGGCCGAACACTGAAGCTTTCTTT.